These 21 T cell receptor beta chains were all obtained from the same sample, sequenced in a study of cytomegalovirus exposure and HLA in healthy donors. With 60 Vbeta and 13 Jbeta primers, the PCR was carried out. Sequencing used immunoSEQ multiplex PCR; TCRdb keeps in-frame clones, though not all of them. Seen here are more than 140,000 clones, 82% observed once, and the top ten hold more than 2.5%. The sample taken for sequencing was PBMCs. The receptor source for this set is a man between 18 and 29 years old in good health and CMV-seropositive.

V and J are TRBV18 and TRBJ2-7; 7 nucleotides agree with TRBD1. This CDR3 spans 15 amino acids. J was trimmed by 3 bases and V by 4 bases; bases with no gene match: 9. The germline V gene has CDR1 KGHSH and CDR2 LQKENI. The CDR3 sequence is CASSLTRDRIYEQYF. The CDR3 DNA follows: TGTGCCAGCTCACTAACCCGGGACAGAATCTACGAGCAGTACTTC.

This clone was detected a few times. V usage is TRBV19 and J usage is TRBJ2-2, with TRBD1 matching over 7 bases. The V gene's germline CDR1 is LNHDA and CDR2 SQIVND (reference sequence). The junction had 6 bases not matched to a gene; V was cut back by 5 bases and J by 3 bases. CDR3 length equals 15 residues. The CDR3 sequence is CASSVGQLYTGELFF. DNA of the CDR3: TGTGCCAGTAGTGTGGGACAGCTTTACACCGGGGAGCTGTTTTTT.

The V gene is TRBV18, the J gene TRBJ2-1, with 10 bases fitting TRBD1. J gave up 4 bases and V 6 bases, and 9 bases lay outside the gene matches. Per germline, CDR1 KGHSH and CDR2 LQKENI. The CDR3 has 16 residues. This CDR3 is CASSPRQGATYNEQFF. DNA for the CDR3: TGTGCCAGCTCCCCCAGACAGGGGGCAACGTACAATGAGCAGTTCTTC. Full variable domain (rest looked up from reference TRBV18 and TRBJ2-1): NAGVMQNPRHLVRRRGQEARLRCSPMKGHSHVYWYRQLPEEGLKFMVYLQKENIIDESGMPKERFSAEFPKEGPSILRIQQVVRGDSAAYFCASSPRQGATYNEQFFGPGTRLTVL.

This sequence joins TRBV30 and TRBJ1-1; a possible D gene is TRBD1 (6 bases). The CDR3 is 16 amino acids. Germline V gene sequence: CDR1 GTSNPN, CDR2 SVGIG (reference sequence). V shed 2 bases and J shed 1 base, with 17 bases lying between them. In nucleotides, the CDR3 is TGTGCCTGGAGTTCACCCCGGACAGACAAGAACACTGAAGCTTTCTTT. Protein: CAWSSPRTDKNTEAFF.

The rearrangement joins TRBV2 to TRBJ2-1, with D unresolved. Germline V CDR1 and CDR2: SNHLY, FYNNEI. The CDR3 totals 13 residues. Trimming left V 4 bases short and J 2 bases short, with 6 bases between. CDR3 nucleotide sequence: TGTGCCAGCAGTGGGTCAGCCTACAATGAGCAGTTCTTC. Translated, it gives CASSGSAYNEQFF.

The chain couples TRBV25-1 to TRBJ1-1; weak D call: TRBD1 (6 bases). From germline, CDR1 is MGHDK and CDR2 SYGVNS. V was clipped by 2 bases and J by 1 base, with 8 bases between them. CDR3 length: 14 amino acids. The CDR3 loop is CASSERQENTEAFF. CDR3 bases: TGTGCCAGCAGTGAAAGACAGGAGAACACTGAAGCTTTCTTT. Full variable domain (rest looked up from reference TRBV25-1 and TRBJ1-1): EADIYQTPRYLVIGTGKKITLECSQTMGHDKMYWYQQDPGMELHLIHYSYGVNSTEKGDLSSESTVSRIRTEHFPLTLESARPSHTSQYLCASSERQENTEAFFGQGTRLTVV.

The CDR3, as DNA: TGTGCCAGCAGTCACGGGGATTCCGAGCAGTACTTC. The encoded protein is CASSHGDSEQYF. The chain uses TRBV27 and TRBJ2-7; TRBD2 is a possible D gene (5 bases). V was trimmed by 5 bases and J by 6 bases, leaving 11 bases between them. The CDR3 covers 12 residues. Looked up from germline, CDR1 is MNHEY and CDR2 is SMNVEV (reference sequence).

The gene calls are TRBV2 and TRBJ1-1; D may be TRBD1 (5 bases). Germline V lookup: CDR1 SNHLY, CDR2 FYNNEI. V was trimmed by 7 bases and J by 3 bases, leaving 21 bases between them. This CDR3 is 16 amino acids long. CDR3 residues: CASKLRVLVWDTEAFF. The CDR3 DNA is TGTGCCAGCAAACTCAGGGTTCTGGTTTGGGACACTGAAGCTTTCTTT. The full variable domain, with the rest looked up from reference TRBV2 and TRBJ1-1, is EPEVTQTPSHQVTQMGQEVILRCVPISNHLYFYWYRQILGQKVEFLVSFYNNEISEKSEIFDDQFSVERPDGSNFTLKIRSTKLEDSAMYFCASKLRVLVWDTEAFFGQGTRLTVV.

The chain is built from TRBV9 and TRBJ1-1; no firm D call. The germline V gene has CDR1 SGDLS and CDR2 YYNGEE. This CDR3 has 15 amino acids. V gave up 0 bases and J gave up 1 base, with 10 bases separating them. The CDR3: CASSVGPIKNTEAFF. The CDR3 DNA is TGTGCCAGCAGCGTAGGGCCGATTAAGAACACTGAAGCTTTCTTT. The variable domain in full, with the rest retrieved from reference TRBV9 and TRBJ1-1, is DSGVTQTPKHLITATGQRVTLRCSPRSGDLSVYWYQQSLDQGLQFLIQYYNGEERAKGNILERFSAQQFPDLHSELNLSSLELGDSALYFCASSVGPIKNTEAFFGQGTRLTVV.

This chain uses TRBV9 with TRBJ2-3; 8 nucleotides line up with TRBD1. Unmatched junction bases numbered 10, after V lost 4 bases and J lost 3 bases. CDR1 SGDLS and CDR2 YYNGEE come from the germline V gene. The CDR3 extends over 16 amino acids. This CDR3 reads CASSIVTGANTDTQYF. CDR3 sequence (DNA): TGTGCCAGCAGCATCGTGACAGGGGCAAATACAGATACGCAGTATTTT.

This chain joins TRBV2 and TRBJ2-7, with TRBD2 identical over 11 bases. Trimming took 10 bases from V and 6 from J; bases not matched to a gene: 8. Germline-derived CDR1 and CDR2 are SNHLY and FYNNEI. This CDR3 comprises 13 residues. CDR3 region: CATSGLAESEQYF. As DNA, the CDR3 is TGTGCCACCTCGGGACTAGCGGAGAGCGAGCAGTACTTC.

The CDR3 protein is CASGQGNGYTF. CDR3 bases: TGTGCCAGCGGACAGGGGAATGGCTACACCTTC. This rearrangement joins TRBV6-5 to TRBJ1-2; the match to TRBD1 covers 9 bases. The trim removed 8 bases at V and 6 bases at J, leaving 1 base unmatched. This CDR3 contains 11 residues. The germline CDR1 and CDR2 sequences are MNHEY and SVGAGI.

This clone was recorded only once. The rearrangement uses TRBV27 and TRBJ2-7; 12 bases map to TRBD2. The CDR3 is 17 amino acids. Germline lookup yields CDR1 MNHEY and CDR2 SMNVEV (reference sequence). Germline trimming cut 3 bases from V and 4 bases from J; bases unmatched to any gene: 10. This CDR3 is CASSFGLAGKPSYEQYF. DNA for the CDR3: TGTGCCAGCAGTTTCGGACTAGCGGGAAAACCCTCTTACGAGCAGTACTTC.

The V gene is TRBV19, the J gene TRBJ1-1, with D perhaps TRBD1 (6 bases). Germline loops: CDR1 LNHDA, CDR2 SQIVND (reference sequence). V lost 3 bases, J lost 1 base, and 9 bases lay in between. This CDR3 is 14 amino acids long. CDR3 in DNA: TGTGCCAGTAGTATTGAACAGGGGAACACTGAAGCTTTCTTT. This gives the protein CASSIEQGNTEAFF.

This chain uses TRBV12-5 with TRBJ2-3; D is ambiguous. V gave up 4 bases and J gave up 5 bases, with 4 bases separating them. Germline CDR1 is LGHNT and CDR2 is FRNRAP. The CDR3 has 11 amino acids. The CDR3 DNA is TGTGCTAGTGGTTCCCGAGATACGCAGTATTTT. Amino acids: CASGSRDTQYF.

The genes are TRBV2 and TRBJ2-1, with TRBD2 identical over 8 bases. J gave up 3 bases and V 3 bases, and 4 bases lay outside the gene matches. Germline V CDR1 and CDR2: SNHLY, FYNNEI. The CDR3 runs 15 residues. DNA of the CDR3: TGTGCCAGCAGTGATAGGGCGGGAGGCTACAATGAGCAGTTCTTC. It specifies CASSDRAGGYNEQFF. Together with reference TRBV2 and TRBJ2-1, the CDR3 gives the full variable domain: EPEVTQTPSHQVTQMGQEVILRCVPISNHLYFYWYRQILGQKVEFLVSFYNNEISEKSEIFDDQFSVERPDGSNFTLKIRSTKLEDSAMYFCASSDRAGGYNEQFFGPGTRLTVL.

The rearrangement uses TRBV6-1 and TRBJ1-1; 7 bases map to TRBD1. Germline CDR1 and CDR2: MNHNS and SASEGT. With V trimmed by 7 bases and J by 2 bases, 1 base remained unmatched. The CDR3 covers 12 residues. The CDR3 loop reads CASNRGNTEAFF. CDR3 bases: TGTGCCAGCAACAGGGGAAACACTGAAGCTTTCTTT.

The chain links TRBV28 to TRBJ2-7; D possibly corresponds to TRBD2 (6 bases). The CDR3 loop spans 13 amino acids. From germline, CDR1 is MDHEN and CDR2 SYDVKM. Trimming took off 5 bases at V and 3 bases at J, with 11 bases between the two ends. The CDR3 protein is CASSGTPIYEQYF. The CDR3 DNA reads as TGTGCCAGCAGTGGGACTCCAATCTACGAGCAGTACTTC.

This chain connects TRBV6-5 to TRBJ1-4, with D possibly TRBD1 on 6 matching bases. The CDR3 runs to 16 residues. Germline V gene lookup returns CDR1 MNHEY and CDR2 SVGAGI. V dropped 2 bases and J dropped 8 bases, with 18 bases sitting between them. CDR3 sequence (DNA): TGTGCCAGCAGTTACGGGGGCGCTGGCTATGAGGAAAAACTGTTTTTT. It yields the protein CASSYGGAGYEEKLFF.

V and J are TRBV10-3 and TRBJ2-7; 8 nucleotides line up with TRBD2. The J segment lost 2 bases and the V segment lost 4 bases, leaving 7 bases of the junction unmatched. CDR3 length equals 15 residues. The V gene's germline CDR1 is ENHRY and CDR2 SYGVKD. The CDR3 protein is CAISGYSGATYEQYF. Written as DNA, the CDR3 is TGTGCCATCAGTGGGTATAGCGGGGCCACCTACGAGCAGTACTTC.

This clone was recorded only once. V gene TRBV11-2 combines with J gene TRBJ1-5; 8 bases fit TRBD1. CDR3 length: 15 amino acids. Per germline, CDR1 SGHAT and CDR2 FQNNGV. J gave up 4 bases and V 4 bases, and 6 bases lay outside the gene matches. Here the CDR3 reads CASSSFGQGNQPQHF. The CDR3 DNA reads as TGTGCCAGCAGCTCCTTTGGACAGGGAAATCAGCCCCAGCATTTT.